The clone carrying this T cell receptor (beta chain) was seen a few times. Its antigen is not known. Method: immunoSEQ multiplex PCR; TCRdb's copy keeps in-frame clones and lacks some. Here the sample spans about 45,000 clones, about 75% being singletons. The source of the sample is a study of vaccination effects on CD4 cells after COVID-19. Whole-study findings and limits: By a late point after vaccination, infection- and vaccine-induced clones had shrunk markedly through clonal contraction.

This CDR3 is 11 amino acids long. CDR1 is SGHDT and CDR2 is YYEEEE in the germline V gene. V was cut by 2 bases and J by 15 bases, with 9 bases left in between. Viral peptide pools were used in the ViraFEST assay to expand antigen-specific CD4+ T cells, and sequencing came afterward. Cultured cells yielded isolated CD4+ T cells after less than 11 days. Convalescent patients had PCR-confirmed SARS-CoV-2 infection between March and December 2020. This sequence was found in a human donor who had a prior SARS-CoV-2 infection. V is TRBV5-6 and J is TRBJ1-6; the D is unclear. The sample consisted of CD4+ T cells from PBMCs cultured with a peptide pool, taken before COVID-19 vaccination. CDR3 residues: CASSLGRDLHF. Here the CDR3 DNA reads TGTGCCAGCAGCTTAGGCAGAGACCTCCACTTT.